A selection of T cell receptor beta chains follows, all from one sample in a study of blood T cell repertoires in COVID-19. Clones were sequenced by immunoSEQ multiplex PCR, and TCRdb holds only the in-frame ones, with some missing. The table lists around 110,000 clones, 85% to 95% of them singletons. The material sequenced was peripheral blood. The receptors shown here come from a woman aged 30 to 39 with acute or convalescent COVID-19. Both conserved end residues are part of each CDR3. The D gene is left open where the match is weak. Clone size is stated in some rows and not others, as once, few, many or a class when expanded.

abundance,d_gene,j_gene,v_gene,CDR3aa,CDR3nt
.,.,TRBJ1-2,TRBV19,CASSTPSQATNYGYTF,TGTGCCAGTAGTACCCCTTCACAGGCAACTAACTATGGCTACACCTTC
.,TRBD2,TRBJ2-3,TRBV6-5,CASSSNEGRGNRVYF,TGTGCCAGCAGCTCCAATGAGGGGCGGGGGAACAGAGTGTATTTT
.,.,TRBJ1-2,TRBV11-2,CASSSETANYGYTF,TGTGCCAGCAGCTCGGAGACAGCTAACTATGGCTACACCTTC
once,TRBD1,TRBJ1-2,TRBV27,CASSLRTGSSGYTF,TGTGCCAGCAGTTTAAGGACAGGGAGTTCTGGCTACACCTTC
once,.,TRBJ2-3,TRBV28,CATTAAGGVGTDTQYF,TGTGCCACTACCGCGGCGGGCGGTGTGGGCACAGATACGCAGTATTTT
.,TRBD2,TRBJ2-1,TRBV14,CASRLAGKSYNEQFF,TGTGCCAGCAGACTAGCGGGGAAATCCTACAATGAGCAGTTCTTC
.,.,TRBJ2-1,TRBV28,CASSLSSSSYNEQFF,TGTGCCAGCAGTTTATCCTCGAGCTCCTACAATGAGCAGTTCTTC
.,.,TRBJ1-5,TRBV6-2/TRBV6-3,CASSYGRVNQPQHF,TGTGCCAGCAGTTACGGCAGGGTCAATCAGCCCCAGCATTTT
.,TRBD1,TRBJ1-2,TRBV4-2,CASSSHGSGGCGYTF,TGTGCCAGCAGCTCCCATGGTTCAGGGGGCTGTGGCTACACCTTC
.,TRBD1,TRBJ2-2,TRBV9,CASTDLGTGNTGELFF,TGTGCCAGCACCGACCTCGGGACAGGCAACACCGGGGAGCTGTTTTTT
.,.,TRBJ1-1,TRBV2,CASLTPGRLAEAFF,TGTGCCAGCCTTACGCCAGGGAGGTTAGCTGAAGCTTTCTTT
.,.,TRBJ2-7,TRBV11-3,CASSPRQSSYEQYF,TGTGCCAGCAGCCCTAGACAGAGCTCCTACGAGCAGTACTTC
once,TRBD2,TRBJ2-7,TRBV29-1,CSVEGGSNYEQYF,TGCAGCGTTGAGGGCGGGAGTAATTACGAGCAGTACTTC
once,.,TRBJ2-7,TRBV9,CASSVELLATYYEQYF,TGTGCCAGCAGCGTAGAATTGCTAGCGACTTACTACGAGCAGTACTTC
.,.,TRBJ1-5,TRBV6-2/TRBV6-3,CASSPQSGGNQPQHF,TGTGCCAGCAGCCCACAAAGCGGAGGCAATCAGCCCCAGCATTTT
.,TRBD1,TRBJ1-6,TRBV27,CASSLFFGTGNSPLHF,TGTGCCAGCAGTTTATTTTTCGGGACAGGGAATTCACCCCTCCACTTT
.,TRBD2,TRBJ2-1,TRBV9,CASSVVGTRRGDEQFF,TGTGCCAGCAGCGTGGTCGGGACTAGGAGGGGGGATGAGCAGTTCTTC
.,TRBD1,TRBJ1-6,TRBV28,CASRNTSPDRVPLHF,TGTGCCAGCAGAAACACCTCGCCGGACAGGGTCCCCCTCCACTTT
.,.,TRBJ1-6,TRBV3-1/TRBV3-2,CASSQGLSSSYNSPLHF,TGTGCCAGCAGCCAAGGTCTATCGAGCTCCTATAATTCACCCCTCCACTTT
few,TRBD1,TRBJ2-2,TRBV6-5,CASSYRGQYTGELFF,TGTGCCAGCAGTTACCGGGGACAGTACACCGGGGAGCTGTTTTTT
.,.,TRBJ1-1,TRBV6-2/TRBV6-3,CASSLRGRNTEAFF,TGTGCCAGCAGTCTAAGGGGCAGGAACACTGAAGCTTTCTTT
.,TRBD1,TRBJ1-6,TRBV27,CASSSTTGGWGSPLHF,TGTGCCAGCAGTTCCACGACAGGGGGCTGGGGTTCACCCCTCCACTTT
.,TRBD1,TRBJ1-2,TRBV9,CASSAGWTGGREGYTF,TGTGCCAGCAGCGCCGGATGGACAGGGGGCCGTGAGGGCTACACCTTC